A single sample gave rise to the 6 T cell receptor beta chains below, sequenced in a study of T-cell memory formation after mild COVID-19. MiXCR, applied by TCRdb to the 5' RACE reads, yields one record per CDR3 protein. The sample gives over 350,000 distinct CDR3 sequences, 15% to 20% of which show up once; roughly 21% is in the top ten. Material: PBMCs or a T cell subset sorted from them (not recorded which). The source is a man between 18 and 29 years old who had mild COVID-19 (a few samples of this study predate the infection). Cell type and time point are not known.

This chain uses TRBV4-1 with TRBJ1-5, with 7 bases identical to TRBD1. The CDR3 is 16 amino acids. The germline CDR1 and CDR2 sequences are MGHRA and YSYEKL. Unmatched junction bases numbered 6, after V lost 4 bases and J lost 0 bases. The CDR3 protein is CASSLRGTVSNQPQHF. The CDR3 bases are TGCGCCAGCAGCCTCCGGGGGACAGTTAGCAATCAGCCCCAGCATTTT.

The rearrangement uses TRBV7-2 and TRBJ2-1, with TRBD2 identical over 9 bases. Trimming took 4 bases from V and 4 from J; bases not matched to a gene: 8. The CDR3 covers 16 residues. Germline V gene lookup returns CDR1 SGHTA and CDR2 FQGNSA. CDR3 sequence: CASSSISGGVYNEQFF. The DNA for the CDR3 is TGTGCCAGCAGCTCGATTAGCGGGGGAGTTTACAATGAGCAGTTCTTC.

The rearrangement uses TRBV4-1 and TRBJ1-4, with D possibly matching TRBD1 (5 bases). Germline CDR1 MGHRA, CDR2 YSYEKL. The V and J ends lost 0 bases and 7 bases respectively, with 12 bases between them. The CDR3 runs to 15 residues. CDR3 loop: CASSQERGVAEKLFF. The CDR3 region has the DNA TGCGCCAGCAGCCAAGAACGAGGGGTTGCTGAAAAACTGTTTTTT.

V and J are TRBV20-1 and TRBJ1-1, with TRBD1 matching over 9 bases. The CDR3 covers 13 residues. The J segment lost 3 bases and the V segment lost 5 bases, leaving 4 bases of the junction unmatched. Germline loops: CDR1 DFQATT, CDR2 SNEGSKA (reference sequence). In nucleotides, the CDR3 is TGCAGTGCTGACAGGGGGGGGGACACTGAAGCTTTCTTT. This sequence encodes CSADRGGDTEAFF.

This clonotype was observed at least ten times. The rearrangement joins TRBV18 to TRBJ2-7; D remains ambiguous. Germline lookup yields CDR1 KGHSH and CDR2 LQKENI. Trimming took 4 bases from V and 2 from J, leaving 15 bases between them. This CDR3 has 15 amino acids. CDR3 loop: CASSLSSAAPYEQYF. CDR3 nucleotides: TGTGCCAGCTCACTATCCTCGGCAGCACCCTACGAGCAGTACTTC.

The chain has TRBV6-5 and TRBJ2-1; 7 bases fit TRBD2. J lost 2 bases, V lost 2 bases, and 0 bases had no gene match. CDR1 is MNHEY and CDR2 is SVGAGI in the germline V gene. The CDR3 contains 14 residues. The CDR3 DNA sequence: TGTGCCAGCAGTTACGCGGGGGCCTACAATGAGCAGTTCTTC. Its translation is CASSYAGAYNEQFF.